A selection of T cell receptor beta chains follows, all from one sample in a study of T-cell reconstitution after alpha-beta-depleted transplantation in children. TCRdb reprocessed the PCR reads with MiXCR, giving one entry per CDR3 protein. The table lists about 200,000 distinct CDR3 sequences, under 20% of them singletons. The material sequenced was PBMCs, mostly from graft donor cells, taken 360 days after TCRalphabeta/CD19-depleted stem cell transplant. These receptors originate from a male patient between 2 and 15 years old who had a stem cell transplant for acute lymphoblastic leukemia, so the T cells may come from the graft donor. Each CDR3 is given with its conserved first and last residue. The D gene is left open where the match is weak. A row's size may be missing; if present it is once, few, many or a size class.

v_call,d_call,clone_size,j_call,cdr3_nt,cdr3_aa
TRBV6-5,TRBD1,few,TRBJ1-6,TGTGCCAGCAGTTTCACTCCCCCGGGACAGGACAATTCACCCCTCCACTTT,CASSFTPPGQDNSPLHF
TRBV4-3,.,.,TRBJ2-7,TGCGCCAGCAGCCAAGATGTATCGAAGGGGGCCTACGAGCAGTACTTC,CASSQDVSKGAYEQYF
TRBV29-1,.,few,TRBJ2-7,TGCAGCGTTGAATTGACCGGCTCCTACGAGCAGTACTTC,CSVELTGSYEQYF
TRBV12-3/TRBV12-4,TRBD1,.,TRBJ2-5,TGTGCCAGCAACTCCGGGACAGGGGACCAAGAGACCCAGTACTTC,CASNSGTGDQETQYF
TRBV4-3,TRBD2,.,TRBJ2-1,TGCGCCAGCAGCCAAGATCTAGCGGGGGGGGTCGTTGAGCAGTTCTTC,CASSQDLAGGVVEQFF
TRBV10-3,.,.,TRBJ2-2,TGTGCCATCAGTGGCAGACAGGGCGCACGGGCGTGGGACACCGGGGAGGTGTTTTTT,CAISGRQGARAWDTGEVFF
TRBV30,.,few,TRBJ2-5,TGTGCCTGGAGTGCCAGCATGAAGACCCAGTACTTC,CAWSASMKTQYF
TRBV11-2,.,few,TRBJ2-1,TGTGCCAGCAGATCCGCCTCCGGGGGAGTAGGGAATGAGCAGTTCTTC,CASRSASGGVGNEQFF
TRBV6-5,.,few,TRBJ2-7,TGTGCCAGCAGTTACGTTGCTAGGACACACTACGAGCAGTACTTC,CASSYVARTHYEQYF
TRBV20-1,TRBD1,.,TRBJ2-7,TGCAGTGCTAGATTGGCCGGGACAGTGAAGCACGAGCAGTACTTC,CSARLAGTVKHEQYF
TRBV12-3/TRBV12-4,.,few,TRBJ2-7,TGTGCCAGCAGTTTAGGGGCAGGCTTCTCCTACGAGCAGTACTTC,CASSLGAGFSYEQYF
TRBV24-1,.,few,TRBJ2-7,TGTGCCACCAGTGACCCCTCGGAGGGCCCCTCCTACGAGCAGTACTTC,CATSDPSEGPSYEQYF
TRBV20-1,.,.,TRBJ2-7,TGCAGTGCTAGAGATTTTGGGCTTCGCGACTACGAGCAGTACTTC,CSARDFGLRDYEQYF
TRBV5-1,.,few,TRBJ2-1,TGCGCCAGCAAGGAGGACGTCAATGAGCAGTTCTTC,CASKEDVNEQFF
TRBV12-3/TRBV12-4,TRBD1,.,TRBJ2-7,TGTGCCAGCAGTTTAGGGACAGGGTTCTACGAGCAGTACTTC,CASSLGTGFYEQYF
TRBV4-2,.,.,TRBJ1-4,TGTGCCAGCAGCCAAGGGATTATAATAACAACTAATGAAAAACTGTTTTTT,CASSQGIIITTNEKLFF
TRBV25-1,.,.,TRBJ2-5,TGTGCCAGCAGTGAGGGTATCGGCCAGTACTTC,CASSEGIGQYF
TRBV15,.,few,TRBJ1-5,TGTGCCACCAGCAGGCCTGATGGGGGTGCCAATCAGCCCCAGCATTTT,CATSRPDGGANQPQHF
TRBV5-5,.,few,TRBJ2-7,TGTGCCAGCAGCCCTTACACAGGTACCTACGAGCAGTACTTC,CASSPYTGTYEQYF
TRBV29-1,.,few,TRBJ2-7,TGCAGCGCTCGTGGGGCCGGGGAGCAGTACTTC,CSARGAGEQYF
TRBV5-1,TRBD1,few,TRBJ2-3,TGCGCCAGCAGCTACGGACAGGGGGCTAGCACAGATACGCAGTATTTT,CASSYGQGASTDTQYF
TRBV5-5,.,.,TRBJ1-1,TGTGCCAGCAGCTTGCGTGAGGGGAGCGCTGAAGCTTTCTTT,CASSLREGSAEAFF
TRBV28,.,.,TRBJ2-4,TGTGCCAGCAGCCCGGTGCTGGGGCAACTACTAGCCAAAAACATTCAGTACTTC,CASSPVLGQLLAKNIQYF
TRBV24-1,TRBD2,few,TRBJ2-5,TGTGCCACCAGTGACCCTACTAGCGAAGAGACCCAGTACTTC,CATSDPTSEETQYF
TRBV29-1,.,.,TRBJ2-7,TGCAGCGTTGAAGATCCCGGGGAGAACTACGAGCAGTACTTC,CSVEDPGENYEQYF
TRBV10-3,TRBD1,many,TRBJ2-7,TGTGCCATCACCAGGACAGGTTCCCACGAGCAGTACTTC,CAITRTGSHEQYF
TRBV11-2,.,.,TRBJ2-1,TGTGCCAGCAGCCCGAGGGGGGACAATGAGCAGTTCTTC,CASSPRGDNEQFF
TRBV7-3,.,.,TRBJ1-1,TGTGCCAGCAGCCTCTACAGGAACACTGAAGCTTTCTTT,CASSLYRNTEAFF
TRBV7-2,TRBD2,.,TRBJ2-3,TGTGCCAGCAGCCGGGAGGACGGAGGCCTCACAGATACGCAGTATTTT,CASSREDGGLTDTQYF
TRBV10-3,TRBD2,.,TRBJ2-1,TGTGCCATCAGGGCACTAGCGGGGGGGCGGGATGAGCAGTTCTTC,CAIRALAGGRDEQFF
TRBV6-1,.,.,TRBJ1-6,TGTGCCAGCAGTCCCACAGGGTTGAAGAATTCACCCCTCCACTTT,CASSPTGLKNSPLHF
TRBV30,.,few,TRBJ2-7,TGTGCCTGGAGGGGTGATGGACCGAGACCCTACGAGCAGTACTTC,CAWRGDGPRPYEQYF
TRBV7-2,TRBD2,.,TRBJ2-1,TGTGCCAGCAGCATCGGACTAGCGGGGGGGCGTAAGAATGAGCAGTTCTTC,CASSIGLAGGRKNEQFF
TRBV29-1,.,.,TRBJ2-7,TGCAGCGTTGTGGAGGGTTACGAGCAGTACTTC,CSVVEGYEQYF
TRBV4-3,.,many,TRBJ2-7,TGCGCCAGCAGCCAAGTCAGGGCGGGCCTCGAAACCTACGAGCAGTACTTC,CASSQVRAGLETYEQYF
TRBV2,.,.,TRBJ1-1,TGTGCCAGCAGTTGGTACAGGGTGACCACTGAAGCTTTCTTT,CASSWYRVTTEAFF
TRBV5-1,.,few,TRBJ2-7,TGCGCCAGCAGCCGTGAGCTTTCGACAGGCTACGAGCAGTACTTC,CASSRELSTGYEQYF